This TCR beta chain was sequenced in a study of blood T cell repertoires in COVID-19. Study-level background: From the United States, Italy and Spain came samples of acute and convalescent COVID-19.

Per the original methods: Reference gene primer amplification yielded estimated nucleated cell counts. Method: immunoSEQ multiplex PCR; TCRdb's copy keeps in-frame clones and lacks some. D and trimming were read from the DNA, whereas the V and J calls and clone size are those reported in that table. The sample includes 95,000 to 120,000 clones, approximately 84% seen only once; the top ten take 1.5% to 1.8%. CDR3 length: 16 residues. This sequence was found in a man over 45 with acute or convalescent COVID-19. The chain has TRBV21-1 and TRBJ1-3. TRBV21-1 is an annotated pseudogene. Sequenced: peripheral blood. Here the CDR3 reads CASSKAKRSSGNTIYF. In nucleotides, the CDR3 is TGTGCCAGCAGCAAAGCGAAACGGAGCTCTGGAAACACCATATATTTT.